The present T cell receptor beta chain was sequenced within a study of beta chain features in type 1 diabetes. At the level of the study: All samples combined gave around 98,000,000 sorted cells for examination.

One heparinised draw of blood, averaging roughly 120 mL, came from each donor. CD4+ cells of the naive, central memory, regulatory and stem cell-like memory types were sorted via CD45RO/CCR7/CD25/CD127/CD95/CD27. The investigators reverse transcribed all of the isolated RNA, so they sequenced expressed TCRB transcripts. The method was immunoSEQ multiplex PCR; TCRdb's version includes in-frame clones alone and lacks a portion of them. Here the sample spans approximately 250,000 clones, approximately 10% being singletons. As to this clone: Its matching antigen is unknown.

Study results and limitations: Sampled from patients, naive, central memory and Treg TCRB repertoires appeared more similar than those sampled from healthy donors. A moderate, significant TCRB CDR3 shortening appeared in type 1 diabetes across four CD4+ subsets.

What was sequenced was naive CD4+ T cells from blood. The clonotype originates from a man younger than 40 with type 1 diabetes.

The CDR3 reads CASNAGGRSPLHF. As DNA, the CDR3 is TGTGCCAGCAACGCTGGGGGCCGTTCACCCCTCCACTTT. This rearrangement joins TRBV9 to TRBJ1-6; D possibly corresponds to TRBD1 (6 bases). Trimming cost V 6 bases and J 9 bases, with 13 bases left between them. Germline V CDR1 and CDR2: SGDLS, YYNGEE. This CDR3 is built from 13 residues.